These 18 T cell receptor beta chains originate from one sample sequenced in a study of T cell responses to AZD1222 COVID-19 vaccine. Generated by immunoSEQ multiplex PCR, the TCRdb table keeps only in-frame clones and is missing some. The table includes about 180,000 clones, nearly 95% detected once. The specimen was peripheral blood, collected 28 days after the second AZD1222 dose. The origin of the receptors is an adult who received the AZD1222 COVID-19 vaccine.

This rearrangement joins TRBV6-5 to TRBJ2-1, with 11 bases aligning to TRBD2. The junction had 7 bases not matched to a gene; V was cut back by 2 bases and J by 10 bases. The length of the CDR3 is 15 residues. Germline lookup yields CDR1 MNHEY and CDR2 SVGAGI. This CDR3 is CASSYRSGGAGEQFF. Here the CDR3 DNA reads TGTGCCAGCAGTTACCGTAGCGGGGGGGCCGGGGAGCAGTTCTTC.

This rearrangement joins TRBV5-1 to TRBJ2-1; 7 bases are shared with TRBD1. CDR3 length: 15 amino acids. Losses at the gene ends were 5 bases for V and 5 bases for J; bases not matched to a gene: 10. Germline CDR1 and CDR2: SGHRS and YFSETQ. This chain's CDR3 is CASRQTGQRNNEQFF. CDR3 in DNA: TGCGCCAGCAGGCAGACAGGGCAGAGGAACAATGAGCAGTTCTTC.

V gene TRBV11-2 combines with J gene TRBJ2-3; D not certain. V was shortened by 4 bases and J by 0 bases, with 14 bases between the two germline ends. The germline CDR1 and CDR2 sequences are SGHAT and FQNNGV. CDR3 length: 16 amino acids. CDR3 sequence: CASSSYPKGSTDTQYF. In DNA, the CDR3 is TGTGCCAGCAGCTCATACCCTAAGGGCAGCACAGATACGCAGTATTTT.

The chain has TRBV7-9 and TRBJ2-5, with D maybe TRBD1 (7 bases). Per germline, CDR1 SEHNR and CDR2 FQNEAQ (reference sequence). The CDR3 loop spans 15 amino acids. Trimming removed 2 bases at V and 5 bases at J, with 15 bases between. This chain's CDR3 is CASSLPTGRSETQYF. The CDR3 DNA sequence: TGTGCCAGCAGCTTACCGACAGGGAGGTCGGAGACCCAGTACTTC. Full variable domain (outside the CDR3, taken from reference TRBV7-9 and TRBJ2-5): DTGVSQNPRHKITKRGQNVTFRCDPISEHNRLYWYRQTLGQGPEFLTYFQNEAQLEKSRLLSDRFSAERPKGSFSTLEIQRTEQGDSAMYLCASSLPTGRSETQYFGPGTRLLVL.

The chain has TRBV29-1 and TRBJ1-1; 7 nucleotides line up with TRBD1. Germline V CDR1 and CDR2: SQVTM, ANQGSEA. This CDR3 region has 16 residues. Germline trimming cut 3 bases from V and 3 bases from J; bases unmatched to any gene: 13. CDR3 coding DNA: TGCAGCGTTGATGGGTTAGGGGGCGGAGGACACACTGAAGCTTTCTTT. Encoded protein: CSVDGLGGGGHTEAFF.

This rearrangement joins TRBV5-1 to TRBJ1-2, with 8 bases that match TRBD1. Trimming cost V 2 bases and J 3 bases; bases outside gene matches: 6. CDR3 length: 15 residues. Germline V lookup: CDR1 SGHRS, CDR2 YFSETQ. CDR3 in amino acids: CASSFGQGYHYGYTF. CDR3 nucleotides: TGCGCCAGCAGCTTCGGACAGGGCTACCACTATGGCTACACCTTC. Combining the CDR3 with reference TRBV5-1 and TRBJ1-2 gives the whole variable domain KAGVTQTPRYLIKTRGQQVTLSCSPISGHRSVSWYQQTPGQGLQFLFEYFSETQRNKGNFPGRFSGRQFSNSRSEMNVSTLELGDSALYLCASSFGQGYHYGYTFGSGTRLTVV.

The chain joins TRBV19 to TRBJ2-1; no clear D. Trimming pared 7 bases from V and 3 bases from J, leaving 16 bases between. The length of the CDR3 is 15 residues. Germline loops: CDR1 LNHDA, CDR2 SQIVND (reference sequence). In DNA form, the CDR3 reads TGTGCCAGTACCCCCCCTTATGGGGTCTACAATGAGCAGTTCTTC. Its translation is CASTPPYGVYNEQFF.

The CDR3 DNA sequence: TGTGCCAGCAGTCCCCTCGGGGGAGTGAAAGAGACCCAGTACTTC. Encoded protein: CASSPLGGVKETQYF. This sequence joins TRBV6-2 or TRBV6-3 and TRBJ2-5; D may be TRBD2 (6 bases). The CDR3 contains 15 residues. Trimming left V 5 bases short and J 3 bases short, with 16 bases between. Germline-derived CDR1 and CDR2 are MNHEY and SVGEGT.

The chain carries TRBV15 and TRBJ2-5; D may be TRBD1 or TRBD2 (5 bases each). From germline, CDR1 is LNHNV and CDR2 YYDKDF (reference sequence). V gave up 8 bases and J gave up 5 bases, with 18 bases separating them. This CDR3 region has 14 residues. The CDR3 protein is CATGLRGEWETQYF. The CDR3 DNA reads TGTGCCACCGGGCTGAGAGGGGAGTGGGAGACCCAGTACTTC.

This sequence joins TRBV4-1 and TRBJ1-6; the D gene is possibly TRBD1 (6 bases). Trimming removed 4 bases at V and 9 bases at J, with 10 bases between. Per germline, CDR1 MGHRA and CDR2 YSYEKL. This CDR3 has 13 amino acids. DNA of the CDR3: TGCGCCAGCAGCCGGGACATCGTTTCACCCCTCCACTTT. This encodes CASSRDIVSPLHF.

The chain combines TRBV11-3 with TRBJ2-6; TRBD1 matches at 7 bases. The CDR3 is made up of 16 amino acids. J gave up 0 bases and V 8 bases, and 7 bases lay outside the gene matches. Germline V lookup: CDR1 SGHNT, CDR2 YENEEA. The CDR3 sequence is CASGQGTDSGANVLTF. For the CDR3, the DNA is TGTGCCAGCGGCCAGGGGACAGACTCTGGGGCCAACGTCCTGACTTTC.

The chain employs TRBV4-1 and TRBJ2-1; D is undetermined. The CDR3 is made up of 13 amino acids. V was trimmed by 0 bases and J by 7 bases, leaving 7 bases between them. Germline lookup yields CDR1 MGHRA and CDR2 YSYEKL. This CDR3 is CASSQERRNEQFF. CDR3 nucleotides: TGCGCCAGCAGCCAAGAGAGACGGAATGAGCAGTTCTTC.

The chain recombines TRBV6-1 with TRBJ1-5, with 8 positions matching TRBD1. Germline CDR1 and CDR2: MNHNS and SASEGT. The trim removed 4 bases at V and 4 bases at J, leaving 12 bases unmatched. The CDR3 has 17 amino acids. The CDR3 sequence: CASSGTKLGQGNQPQHF. DNA of the CDR3: TGTGCCAGCAGTGGTACTAAACTAGGACAGGGTAATCAGCCCCAGCATTTT.

The V and J genes are TRBV10-3 and TRBJ2-7, with D maybe TRBD1 (5 bases). Germline CDR1 ENHRY, CDR2 SYGVKD. CDR3 length equals 14 residues. V gave up 6 bases and J gave up 2 bases, with 14 bases separating them. CDR3 region: CAISQTEYAYEQYF. The CDR3 coding sequence is TGTGCCATCAGCCAGACAGAGTATGCCTACGAGCAGTACTTC.

The CDR3 DNA follows: TGTGCCACCAGTGAACCCGGGACTAGCGGGAGCTTACTGCAGTTCTTC. Translated, it gives CATSEPGTSGSLLQFF. This chain connects TRBV24-1 to TRBJ2-1; 14 bases are shared with TRBD2. The V gene end was trimmed by 4 bases and the J gene end by 12 bases; junction bases not matched to a gene: 10. The CDR3 has 16 residues. Looked up from germline, CDR1 is KGHDR and CDR2 is SFDVKD.

The V call is TRBV5-4, the J call TRBJ2-1; D may be TRBD1 or TRBD2 (7 bases each). CDR1 is SGHNT, CDR2 YYREEE, per germline (reference sequence). V was pared by 4 bases and J by 2 bases, with 13 bases between. The CDR3 has 15 residues. In nucleotides, the CDR3 is TGTGCCAGCAGCCTGGGAGGGGGCCCCTACAATGAGCAGTTCTTC. Translation: CASSLGGGPYNEQFF.

This clone was detected only once. The chain carries TRBV7-8 and TRBJ1-6; D might be TRBD1 (5 bases). The V gene's germline CDR1 is SGHVS and CDR2 FQNEAQ. This CDR3 region has 15 residues. Trimming cost V 5 bases and J 1 base, with 9 bases left between them. This chain's CDR3 is CASSPGGSYNSPLHF. The CDR3 DNA is TGTGCCAGCAGCCCTGGGGGGTCCTATAATTCACCCCTCCACTTT. Full variable domain (missing parts from reference TRBV7-8 and TRBJ1-6): GAGVSQSPRYKVAKRGQDVALRCDPISGHVSLFWYQQALGQGPEFLTYFQNEAQLDKSGLPSDRFFAERPEGSVSTLKIQRTQQEDSAVYLCASSPGGSYNSPLHFGNGTRLTVT.

The chain has TRBV5-1 and TRBJ2-2; the D call may be TRBD1 or TRBD2 (5 bases each). Trimming cost V 3 bases and J 2 bases, with 11 bases left between them. This CDR3 region has 15 residues. Looked up from germline, CDR1 is SGHRS and CDR2 is YFSETQ. CDR3 sequence: CASSYGTRNTGELFF. The CDR3 DNA is TGCGCCAGCAGCTACGGGACGAGAAACACCGGGGAGCTGTTTTTT.